A selection of T cell receptor beta chains follows, all from one sample in a study of CD8 T cells in ankylosing spondylitis. MiXCR was run by TCRdb on the 5' RACE reads, yielding one entry per CDR3 protein. Here the sample spans about 100,000 distinct CDR3 sequences, roughly 8.3% being singletons. The sequenced material came from blood, either unsorted or a sorted T cell fraction (not recorded which). The receptors stem from a male donor with ankylosing spondylitis or in good health (not recorded which). The CDR3 runs from the conserved cysteine through the conserved F or W. The D gene is left open where the match is weak. Clone size is shown for a subset of rows, as once, few, many or a class of expanded clone.

clone_size | j_call | d_call | v_call | cdr3_nt | cdr3_aa
many | TRBJ2-1 | TRBD2 | TRBV11-2 | TGTGCCAGCAGCTTACTCCCGACCGGGACTAGCGGGAATGAGCAGTTCTTC | CASSLLPTGTSGNEQFF
few | TRBJ1-1 | NA | TRBV9 | TGTGCCAGCAGCGAGGGGCTGAACACTGAAGCTTTCTTT | CASSEGLNTEAFF
many | TRBJ1-5 | NA | TRBV21-1 | NA | CASLWGRGSNQPQHF
few | TRBJ1-4 | NA | TRBV12-3/TRBV12-4 | TGTGCCAGCACCCGGAGGGGGGGGGACGAAAAACTGTTTTTT | CASTRRGGDEKLFF
many | TRBJ1-5 | TRBD1 | TRBV20-1 | TGCAGTGCTAGGCAGGGGGGGAATCAGCCCCAGCATTTT | CSARQGGNQPQHF
many | TRBJ2-1 | NA | TRBV6-1 | TGTGCCGCTACTAAACCCCTAAGGAACGATGAGCAGTTCTTC | CAATKPLRNDEQFF
few | TRBJ2-3 | NA | TRBV29-1 | TGCAGCGTACAACAGACAGGAGCCACAGATACGCAGTATTTT | CSVQQTGATDTQYF
many | TRBJ2-5 | NA | TRBV29-1 | TGCAGCGTTGAGAGTAGCCAAGAGACCCAGTACTTC | CSVESSQETQYF
NA | TRBJ2-7 | NA | TRBV11-2 | TGTGCCAGCAGCTTAGGGCCCGGGACATCCCGGAGCGAGCAGTACTTC | CASSLGPGTSRSEQYF
few | TRBJ2-1 | TRBD2 | TRBV11-2 | TGTGCCAGCAGCCCCTATCTAGCGGGAGGTTTTCTTGAGCAGTTCTTC | CASSPYLAGGFLEQFF
many | TRBJ2-7 | TRBD2 | TRBV20-1 | TGCAGTGCTAGACTAGCGGGAGTGTACGAGCAGTACTTC | CSARLAGVYEQYF
many | TRBJ2-5 | NA | TRBV28 | TGTGCCAGCAGTTTAGGGGGGTGGAAGACCCAGTACTTC | CASSLGGWKTQYF
many | TRBJ1-4 | NA | TRBV7-2 | TGTGCCAGCAGCTTAGTGGGGGGCGAGGATGAAAAACTGTTTTTT | CASSLVGGEDEKLFF
NA | TRBJ2-2 | NA | TRBV20-1 | TGCAGTGCTAGAGGGAAGGGTCGGGACACCGGGGAGCTGTTTTTT | CSARGKGRDTGELFF
many | TRBJ1-2 | NA | TRBV20-1 | TGCAGTGCACGGCCCTGGGCAGTCTATGGCTACACCTTC | CSARPWAVYGYTF
few | TRBJ2-1 | TRBD2 | TRBV6-1 | TGTGCCAGCAGAGGGGGGACTAGCGGGGGGTACAATGAGCAGTTCTTC | CASRGGTSGGYNEQFF
NA | TRBJ1-1 | NA | TRBV4-1 | TGCGCCAGCAGCCAAGTGTGGGGGCTGAACACTGAAGCTTTCTTT | CASSQVWGLNTEAFF
many | TRBJ1-1 | NA | TRBV7-9 | TGTGCCAGCAGCTTAGTACCCTCGGTGGGTTATAACACTGAAGCTTTCTTT | CASSLVPSVGYNTEAFF
many | TRBJ2-3 | TRBD2 | TRBV7-7 | TGTGCTAGCAGCTCCTTAGCGGGAGTGGGAGATACGCAGTATTTT | CASSSLAGVGDTQYF
many | TRBJ1-2 | NA | TRBV20-1 | TGCAGTGCGAGAAACCAGGGTGGACGCGCCTATGGCTACACCTTC | CSARNQGGRAYGYTF
few | TRBJ1-5 | NA | TRBV11-1 | TGTGCCAGCAGCTTAGGGGTCGTCAAGGGCGGTACCTTCAATCAGCCCCAGCATTTT | CASSLGVVKGGTFNQPQHF
few | TRBJ2-2 | NA | TRBV29-1 | TGCAGCGTTGATCGGAGAGACGGGGAGCTGTTTTTT | CSVDRRDGELFF
many | TRBJ1-3 | NA | TRBV6-2/TRBV6-3 | TGTGCCAGCAGTTGGACATCTGGAAACACCATATATTTT | CASSWTSGNTIYF
many | TRBJ2-1 | NA | TRBV7-7 | TGTGCTAGCAGCCGTGACTGGGAGTCCTACAATGAGCAGTTCTTC | CASSRDWESYNEQFF
NA | TRBJ2-7 | NA | TRBV4-2 | TGTGCCAGCAGCCCACCAGGGTCTCCCTCCTACGAGCAGTACTTC | CASSPPGSPSYEQYF
few | TRBJ2-2 | TRBD2 | TRBV27 | TGTGCCAGCAGTTCCTCGGGAGGGGTGTACACCGGGGAGCTGTTTTTT | CASSSSGGVYTGELFF
many | TRBJ1-2 | NA | TRBV20-1 | TGCAGTGCAAAAACGGAAGATAGAGGCTACACCTTC | CSAKTEDRGYTF
many | TRBJ2-3 | TRBD2 | TRBV20-1 | TGCAGTGTTTCGATAGCGGGAGGAGATACGCAGTATTTT | CSVSIAGGDTQYF
many | TRBJ2-5 | NA | TRBV5-6 | TGTGCCAGCAGCCCCCGTCGTGGCGGGGTGGAGACCCAGTACTTC | CASSPRRGGVETQYF
many | TRBJ1-5 | NA | TRBV10-3 | TGTGCCATCAGTCCCGGACAGACCAATCAGCCCCAGCATTTT | CAISPGQTNQPQHF
many | TRBJ2-2 | NA | TRBV5-1 | TGCGCCAGCAGCTTGGCCTCGGACACCGGGGAGCTGTTTTTT | CASSLASDTGELFF
NA | TRBJ2-5 | TRBD2 | TRBV7-9 | TGTGCCAGCAGCTCCGCTCTCGGGGGGGCGGCAGAGACCCAGTACTTC | CASSSALGGAAETQYF
many | TRBJ2-7 | TRBD1 | TRBV19 | TGTGCCAGTAGTATAGACCCGGGACAGGGGACCTACGAGCAGTACTTC | CASSIDPGQGTYEQYF
NA | TRBJ2-5 | NA | TRBV5-4 | TGTGCCAGCAGCTTGAAGGGGGAAGAGACCCAGTACTTC | CASSLKGEETQYF
many | TRBJ2-7 | TRBD2 | TRBV4-2 | TGTGCCAGCAGCCGAGGGGCCCTAGCGGGAGGCACCGAGCAGTACTTC | CASSRGALAGGTEQYF
many | TRBJ2-1 | TRBD1 | TRBV7-7 | TGTGCTAGCAGCTCGACAGGGGCTGGCAATGAGCAGTTCTTC | CASSSTGAGNEQFF
many | TRBJ2-5 | NA | TRBV4-2 | TGTGCCAGCAGCCAAGATTTTGACACCCTCTGGGAGACCCAGTACTTC | CASSQDFDTLWETQYF
many | TRBJ2-2 | NA | TRBV20-1 | TGCAGTGCTACATCGGGGGCCGGCACCGGGGAGCTGTTTTTT | CSATSGAGTGELFF
many | TRBJ2-5 | NA | TRBV29-1 | TGCAGCGTTGTTGGAGGTCGGCAAGAGACCCAGTACTTC | CSVVGGRQETQYF
many | TRBJ2-5 | TRBD1 | TRBV10-3 | TGTGCCATCAGTGAGTCGTGGACAGGGAAACGGGAGACCCAGTACTTC | CAISESWTGKRETQYF
many | TRBJ1-6 | NA | TRBV7-6 | TGTGCCAGCAGGGATAGTTACAGGGATAATTCACCCCTCCACTTT | CASRDSYRDNSPLHF
many | TRBJ1-1 | NA | TRBV6-2/TRBV6-3 | TGTGCCAGCAGTTACCGGATAATGAACACTGAAGCTTTCTTT | CASSYRIMNTEAFF
many | TRBJ2-1 | NA | TRBV11-1 | TGTGCCAGCAGCCTAATGTCGGGACTCCATAGGGGCAATGAGCAGTTCTTC | CASSLMSGLHRGNEQFF
few | TRBJ2-3 | TRBD1 | TRBV18 | TGTGCCAGCTCACCTAATGACAGGGGGCTGTCGCAGTATTTT | CASSPNDRGLSQYF
many | TRBJ1-6 | NA | TRBV6-5 | TGTGCCAGCGGCCGGGCAAATTCACCCCTCCACTTT | CASGRANSPLHF
many | TRBJ1-2 | NA | TRBV10-3 | TGTGCCATCAGTGAGTTGACAGTTCGCGGCTACACCTTC | CAISELTVRGYTF
many | TRBJ2-7 | NA | TRBV9 | TGTGCCAGCAGCCAAGACATCACCTACGAGCAGTACTTC | CASSQDITYEQYF
many | TRBJ2-7 | NA | TRBV12-3/TRBV12-4 | TGTGCCAGCAGTTTAGAATTGGCGGGCTTGGTTTCCGAGCAGTACTTC | CASSLELAGLVSEQYF
few | TRBJ1-1 | TRBD1 | TRBV27 | TGTGCCAGCAGTTTTCGGGCAGGGGGCACTGAAGCTTTCTTT | CASSFRAGGTEAFF
many | TRBJ2-3 | TRBD2 | TRBV27 | TGTGCCAGCAGGAATCTAGCGGGAAACACAGATACGCAGTATTTT | CASRNLAGNTDTQYF
NA | TRBJ2-7 | NA | TRBV20-1 | TGCAGTGCTAGAGATTTAGGGGCCAGCCTGAGCTCCTACGAGCAGTACTTC | CSARDLGASLSSYEQYF
many | TRBJ2-4 | NA | TRBV7-2 | TGTGCCAGCAGCTTAGCGACAGCCGGGGCCAAAAACATTCAGTACTTC | CASSLATAGAKNIQYF
many | TRBJ1-5 | NA | TRBV5-1 | TGCGCCAGCAGCTTTCTCGGGGGGCAACATCAGCCCCAGCATTTT | CASSFLGGQHQPQHF
many | TRBJ2-6 | NA | TRBV29-1 | TGCAGCGTTGAAGATCCCTATCGCTCTGGGGCCAACGTCCTGACTTTC | CSVEDPYRSGANVLTF
many | TRBJ2-7 | TRBD2 | TRBV6-2/TRBV6-3 | TGTGCCAGCAGATCCGGGACTAGGGCAATCGAGCAGTACTTC | CASRSGTRAIEQYF
many | TRBJ2-3 | TRBD1 | TRBV9 | TGTGCCAGCAGCGTCGGGACAGGGCCCTCAGATACGCAGTATTTT | CASSVGTGPSDTQYF
NA | TRBJ2-7 | TRBD2 | TRBV7-2 | TGTGCCGGCAGCGTGGGACTAGCGGGCCCCTACGAGCAGTACTTC | CAGSVGLAGPYEQYF
many | TRBJ1-6 | NA | TRBV7-8 | TGTGCCAGCAGCTATTCCAGGGTGTTACTCTCCGCCGATAATTCACCCCTCCACTTT | CASSYSRVLLSADNSPLHF
few | TRBJ1-1 | NA | TRBV20-1 | TGCAGTGCTCCCCTGAACACTGAAGCTTTCTTT | CSAPLNTEAFF
many | TRBJ2-2 | NA | TRBV7-3 | TGTGCCAGCAGCTTCACAGGTTCCGGGGAGCTGTTTTTT | CASSFTGSGELFF